These 24 T cell receptor beta chains were sequenced from one sample in a study of blood T cell repertoires in COVID-19 (dated by TCRdb to the early 2020s). Receptor amplification or capture employed the immunoSEQ multiplex PCR assay. The immuneACCESS repertoire file appears here via TCRdb, limited to in-frame rearrangements. These files lack a portion of the clones; in checked studies, under half of the deficit traces to unresolved V genes, and the cause of the others is not known. Within this sample are 110,000 to 150,000 clones, with around four fifths of them counted one time only. The ten largest clones take up around 6.2% of the sample. Sequencing input: PBMCs or T cells enriched from blood (not recorded which). These receptors all stem from a woman in her 40s who had recovered from COVID-19.

The chain carries TRBV5-4 and TRBJ2-5, with 7 bases matching TRBD2. Germline trimming cut 3 bases from V and 4 bases from J; bases unmatched to any gene: 9. Germline loops: CDR1 SGHNT, CDR2 YYREEE (reference sequence). The CDR3 runs 15 residues. The CDR3 DNA reads as TGTGCCAGCAGCTCCAGCGGGGCCGGTAGAGAGACCCAGTACTTC. Its translation is CASSSSGAGRETQYF.

The J gene is TRBJ1-4, the V gene TRBV19; a possible D gene is TRBD1 (5 bases). The CDR3 extends over 13 amino acids. The germline V and J ends were trimmed by 3 bases and 8 bases, with 10 bases remaining between them. Germline CDR1 and CDR2: LNHDA and SQIVND (reference sequence). CDR3 in amino acids: CASSIGSGEKLFF. The DNA of the CDR3 is TGTGCCAGTAGTATCGGGTCAGGGGAAAAACTGTTTTTT.

The V and J genes are TRBV10-3 and TRBJ1-1, with TRBD1 matching over 7 bases. V was pared by 4 bases and J by 5 bases, with 7 bases of the junction left unmatched. The germline V gene encodes CDR1 ENHRY and CDR2 SYGVKD. CDR3 length: 14 residues. The CDR3: CAISGSQGRTEAFF. The CDR3 nucleotides are TGTGCCATCAGTGGATCACAGGGGAGAACTGAAGCTTTCTTT.

The chain recombines TRBV9 with TRBJ1-3, with D uncertain. The CDR3 is 13 amino acids. Trimming took 4 bases from V and 2 from J, leaving 7 bases between them. Per the germline V gene, CDR1 is SGDLS and CDR2 is YYNGEE. CDR3 in DNA: TGTGCCAGCAGCAGACAACCTGGAAACACCATATATTTT. Its translation is CASSRQPGNTIYF. The full variable domain, rest sourced from reference TRBV9 and TRBJ1-3, is DSGVTQTPKHLITATGQRVTLRCSPRSGDLSVYWYQQSLDQGLQFLIQYYNGEERAKGNILERFSAQQFPDLHSELNLSSLELGDSALYFCASSRQPGNTIYFGEGSWLTVV.

The J gene is TRBJ2-1, the V gene TRBV2, with 9 bases identical to TRBD1. Germline V lookup: CDR1 SNHLY, CDR2 FYNNEI. The junction had 6 bases not matched to a gene; V was cut back by 6 bases and J by 9 bases. This CDR3 region has 13 residues. The CDR3 nucleotides are TGTGCCAGCAGAGACAGGGGGACGAGTGAGCAGTTCTTC. It yields the protein CASRDRGTSEQFF.

The J gene is TRBJ2-1, the V gene TRBV7-3; 8 bases agree with TRBD2. This CDR3 has 15 amino acids. The trim removed 4 bases at V and 2 bases at J, leaving 4 bases unmatched. Germline V gene sequence: CDR1 SGHTA, CDR2 FQGTGA. CDR3 residues: CASSSGLAPYNEQFF. The CDR3 DNA follows: TGTGCCAGCAGCTCCGGACTAGCCCCCTACAATGAGCAGTTCTTC.

CDR3 sequence reads: CASSYQGDQPQHF. The CDR3 DNA reads as TGTGCCAGCAGTTATCAGGGGGATCAGCCCCAGCATTTT. The chain carries TRBV6-6 and TRBJ1-5, with 7 positions matching TRBD1. There are 13 residues in the CDR3. CDR1 and CDR2 from the germline V gene are MNHNY and SVGAGI (reference sequence). V dropped 3 bases and J dropped 5; count of bases not matched to a gene: 1.

The chain is built from TRBV19 and TRBJ2-1; no firm D call. This CDR3 is 15 amino acids long. Trimming left V 0 bases short and J 3 bases short, with 9 bases between. CDR1 LNHDA and CDR2 SQIVND come from the germline V gene (reference sequence). The CDR3 spells CASSIDPTSYNEQFF. In DNA form, the CDR3 reads TGTGCCAGTAGTATAGATCCGACAAGCTACAATGAGCAGTTCTTC.

This rearrangement joins TRBV5-5 to TRBJ2-5; TRBD2 agrees at 13 bases. Germline CDR1 is SGHKS and CDR2 is YYEKEE (reference sequence). The CDR3 runs to 16 residues. With 1 base clipped from V and 5 bases from J, the junction kept 5 bases outside the gene matches. The CDR3 DNA is TGTGCCAGCAGCTTGTCGACTAGCGGGGGGTTGGAGACCCAGTACTTC. It codes for CASSLSTSGGLETQYF.

The chain employs TRBV10-3 and TRBJ1-4, with TRBD1 as a possible D gene (6 bases). CDR1 is ENHRY, CDR2 SYGVKD, per germline. The CDR3 length is 18 residues. V shed 2 bases and J shed 0 bases, with 16 bases lying between them. CDR3 DNA: TGTGCCATCAGTGAGCGGTTTCAGGGGCCCACAACTAATGAAAAACTGTTTTTT. Amino acid sequence: CAISERFQGPTTNEKLFF.

The rearrangement uses TRBV29-1 and TRBJ1-4; 9 nucleotides match TRBD1. The junction had 6 bases not matched to a gene; V was cut back by 7 bases and J by 6 bases. The V gene's germline CDR1 is SQVTM and CDR2 ANQGSEA. The CDR3 totals 13 residues. As DNA, the CDR3 is TGCAGCGGAAGACAGGGGGGGGATGAAAAACTGTTTTTT. Translation: CSGRQGGDEKLFF. Looking up the rest from reference TRBV29-1 and TRBJ1-4 gives the full variable domain: SAVISQKPSRDICQRGTSLTIQCQVDSQVTMMFWYRQQPGQSLTLIATANQGSEATYESGFVIDKFPISRPNLTFSTLTVSNMSPEDSSIYLCSGRQGGDEKLFFGSGTQLSVL.

The V gene is TRBV2, the J gene TRBJ1-1; D perhaps matches TRBD1 (5 bases). Between the trimmed V and J ends, which lost 3 bases and 0 bases, there was a span of 8 bases. This CDR3 spans 14 amino acids. Looked up from germline, CDR1 is SNHLY and CDR2 is FYNNEI. This chain's CDR3 is CASSDYRLNTEAFF. DNA for the CDR3: TGTGCCAGCAGTGACTACAGGCTGAACACTGAAGCTTTCTTT.

Here the CDR3 DNA reads TGTGCCAGCAGCAGACGACAGGGGGCTAATACTGAAGCTTTCTTT. Translating gives CASSRRQGANTEAFF. This chain uses TRBV21-1 with TRBJ1-1; no check of the table's D call, TRBD1, against the DNA was made. TRBV21-1 is deemed a pseudogene. This CDR3 is 15 amino acids long.

This chain connects TRBV30 to TRBJ2-3; 11 bases map to TRBD2. The CDR3 covers 14 residues. Per the germline V gene, CDR1 is GTSNPN and CDR2 is SVGIG (reference sequence). V lost 3 bases to trimming and J lost 3 bases; unmatched junction nucleotides: 2. The CDR3 is CAWRGLAVTDTQYF. The CDR3 DNA reads TGTGCCTGGAGGGGACTAGCGGTAACAGATACGCAGTATTTT.

The chain has TRBV11-3 and TRBJ2-5; D gene uncertain. Trimming took 3 bases from V and 1 from J, leaving 6 bases between them. In germline, CDR1 is SGHNT, CDR2 YENEEA. The CDR3 is made up of 13 amino acids. The CDR3: CASSFTSQETQYF. The DNA for the CDR3 is TGTGCCAGCAGCTTTACTTCCCAAGAGACCCAGTACTTC.

The chain has TRBV27 and TRBJ1-2, with D uncertain. The CDR3 totals 13 residues. V lost 2 bases and J 5 bases, leaving 9 bases between the germline ends. Germline CDR1 is MNHEY and CDR2 is SMNVEV (reference sequence). For the CDR3, the DNA is TGTGCCAGCAGTTTAGGGCCGGCTTATGGCTACACCTTC. This encodes CASSLGPAYGYTF.

The rearrangement links TRBV6-1 to TRBJ1-4, with 7 bases aligning to TRBD1. J was trimmed by 7 bases and V by 4 bases; bases with no gene match: 15. This CDR3 contains 17 residues. The germline CDR1 and CDR2 sequences are MNHNS and SASEGT. The CDR3 here is CASSGRSTGVVGEKLFF. CDR3 sequence (DNA): TGTGCCAGCAGTGGTAGAAGCACAGGGGTAGTTGGTGAAAAACTGTTTTTT.

To note about this clone: This sample also contains other DNA sequences that code for the same CDR3. The chain joins TRBV11-3 to TRBJ1-1; D is uncertain. This CDR3 is 13 amino acids long. V was clipped by 1 base and J by 1 base, with 4 bases between them. The V gene's germline CDR1 is SGHNT and CDR2 YENEEA. The CDR3 DNA sequence: TGTGCCAGCAGCTTAGGTCGGAACACTGAAGCTTTCTTT. Translating it yields CASSLGRNTEAFF.

The gene calls are TRBV4-2 and TRBJ2-5, with D maybe TRBD2 (6 bases). The CDR3 runs to 14 residues. The germline V gene has CDR1 LGHNA and CDR2 YNFKEQ. V dropped 5 bases and J dropped 2 bases, with 12 bases sitting between them. DNA for the CDR3: TGTGCCAGCAGCGCCCGACTAGATCAAGAGACCCAGTACTTC. It encodes CASSARLDQETQYF.

In this sample, this clone turned up once. This chain connects TRBV4-1 to TRBJ1-5, with 7 bases matching TRBD1. V gave up 1 base and J gave up 2 bases; unmatched junction bases: 2. The CDR3 runs to 15 residues. Germline values: CDR1 MGHRA, CDR2 YSYEKL. The CDR3 DNA follows: TGCGCCAGCAGCCAAGGGGGACAGCGCAATCAGCCCCAGCATTTT. Residues: CASSQGGQRNQPQHF.

In this sample, this clone turned up once. The V and J genes are TRBV2 and TRBJ2-5; no firm D call. Between the trimmed V and J ends, which lost 7 bases and 4 bases, there was a span of 10 bases. The CDR3 extends over 12 amino acids. Germline-derived CDR1 and CDR2 are SNHLY and FYNNEI. The CDR3 sequence is CASIEQSETQYF. The DNA of the CDR3 is TGTGCCAGCATAGAACAGTCAGAGACCCAGTACTTC. The full variable domain, its missing parts supplied by reference TRBV2 and TRBJ2-5, is EPEVTQTPSHQVTQMGQEVILRCVPISNHLYFYWYRQILGQKVEFLVSFYNNEISEKSEIFDDQFSVERPDGSNFTLKIRSTKLEDSAMYFCASIEQSETQYFGPGTRLLVL.

This chain connects TRBV3-1 (or the pseudogene TRBV3-2) to TRBJ2-6; TRBD2 matches 7 bases. CDR1 and CDR2 (germline): LGHDT, YNNKEL (reference sequence). The CDR3 length is 18 residues. With 1 base clipped from V and 0 bases from J, the junction kept 6 bases outside the gene matches. CDR3 sequence reads: CASSQVSGTRSGANVLTF. The CDR3 DNA reads as TGTGCCAGCAGCCAAGTCAGCGGGACCCGCTCTGGGGCCAACGTCCTGACTTTC.

The chain joins TRBV9 to TRBJ1-2, with 9 bases that match TRBD1. CDR3 length: 16 amino acids. Per germline, CDR1 SGDLS and CDR2 YYNGEE. After removal of 3 bases from V and 1 base from J, the junction contained 7 bases not matched to a gene. Here the CDR3 DNA reads TGTGCCAGCAGCGGACAGGGGGGAAGGGGTAACTATGGCTACACCTTC. It yields the protein CASSGQGGRGNYGYTF.

The V call is TRBV11-2, the J call TRBJ2-7; D might be TRBD1 (6 bases). V lost 4 bases and J lost 3, with 22 bases in between. In germline, CDR1 is SGHAT, CDR2 FQNNGV. This CDR3 has 17 residues. In DNA, the CDR3 is TGTGCCAGCAGCTCCTTAACTGGAAGTCGGGACAACTACGAGCAGTACTTC. Encoded protein: CASSSLTGSRDNYEQYF.